This entry is about one TCR beta chain. Antigen unknown. This sample was taken from a study of cytomegalovirus exposure and HLA in healthy donors. Study background: From donors who were HLA-typed, an early data release held 65 million to 85 million unique TCRs. Study-level findings and limits: In an earlier analysis, about 87% or about 30%: the productive usage of most TCR beta V segments. Later analysis identified several of the most significant clusters that appeared linked to common viral pathogens. Later analysis identified a missense DCLRE1C variant that was linked to TCR beta V- and J-gene trimming.

Trimming pared 5 bases from V and 4 bases from J, leaving 9 bases between. Per germline, CDR1 MNHNS and CDR2 SASEGT. CDR3 length equals 12 residues. 60 Vbeta and 13 Jbeta primers were used in PCR. The data were produced by immunoSEQ multiplex PCR, yet TCRdb's version contains in-frame clones alone and is incomplete. The sample shows 120,000 to 150,000 clones, roughly four fifths of them seen only once. The source material was PBMCs. The gene calls are TRBV6-1 and TRBJ2-7; possibly TRBD1 for D (6 bases). This TCR was recovered from a female donor in good health and CMV-seronegative. CDR3 nucleotide sequence: TGTGCCAGCAGTTCCACAGGGTACGAGCAGTACTTC. It codes for CASSSTGYEQYF.